This T cell receptor (beta chain) was retrieved from a study of blood T cell repertoires in COVID-19. Study in general: Samples taken during acute and convalescent COVID-19 were collected in the United States, Italy and Spain.

Profiled with immunoSEQ multiplex PCR; TCRdb holds only in-frame clones, not every one. The sample comprises under 200,000 clones, roughly nine tenths of which are singletons, and almost 1% rests with the top ten. The CDR3 contains 13 residues. CDR1 and CDR2 (germline): SEHNR, FQNEAQ (reference sequence). Trimming pared 6 bases from V and 0 bases from J, leaving 8 bases between. Sequencing was carried out using peripheral blood. The chain recombines TRBV7-9 with TRBJ1-2; unclear D gene. This sequence was found in a man aged 18 to 30 with acute or convalescent COVID-19. CDR3 DNA sequence: TGTGCCAGCAGGCCGACATCTAACTATGGCTACACCTTC. This sequence encodes CASRPTSNYGYTF.